A single sample is the source of the 10 T cell receptor beta chains below, sequenced in a study of T cell repertoires in cytomegalovirus infection. Their cognate antigens are unknown. TCRdb redid the calling of the reads with MiXCR, one entry per CDR3 protein. The data hold some 700,000 distinct CDR3 sequences, with 30% to 35% observed a single time. The starting material was cultured PBMCs, obtained from culture after CMV antigen stimulation. The source is a human donor in good health (CMV status not recorded). Some clones in this sample may be carry-over from other donors' samples.

With respect to this clonotype: A junction end diverges from the germline sequence, so it may reflect a read error. The chain links TRBV7-2 to TRBJ2-1, with a weak D call TRBD2 (6 bases). The CDR3 covers 15 residues. Looked up from germline, CDR1 is SGHTA and CDR2 is FQGNSA. The CDR3 DNA reads TGTGCCAGCGGCTTAGCCGGGACTGTGGCCAATGAGCAGTTCTTC. Its translation is CASGLAGTVANEQFF.

The rearrangement joins TRBV5-1 to TRBJ2-1; 7 positions match TRBD2. The J segment lost 5 bases and the V segment lost 2 bases, leaving 7 bases of the junction unmatched. This CDR3 has 15 residues. Germline CDR1 SGHRS, CDR2 YFSETQ. CDR3 DNA sequence: TGCGCCAGCAGCTTCGTTGTCCGGGAGGACAATGAGCAGTTCTTC. It yields the protein CASSFVVREDNEQFF.

The rearrangement uses TRBV7-8 and TRBJ1-3, with unresolved D. The CDR3 length is 16 residues. The germline V gene has CDR1 SGHVS and CDR2 FQNEAQ. V was clipped by 0 bases and J by 0 bases, with 9 bases between them. CDR3 sequence reads: CASSLARRLSGNTIYF. DNA of the CDR3: TGTGCCAGCAGCTTAGCGCGGCGGCTCTCTGGAAACACCATATATTTT.

This clonotype was counted between two and nine times. This chain joins TRBV12-3 or TRBV12-4 and TRBJ1-1; D gene uncertain. The germline V and J ends were trimmed by 5 bases and 9 bases, with 10 bases remaining between them. The CDR3 is 11 amino acids. DNA for the CDR3: TGTGCCAGCAGTACCCTCAGCCAAGCTTTCTTT. It codes for CASSTLSQAFF.

This clonotype has just a few counts. The junction shows a germline mismatch at one end, possibly a read error. CDR3 region: CASSLAPRDRVMSTEAFF. The CDR3 coding sequence is TGTGCCAGCAGTTTAGCTCCCCGGGACAGGGTTATGAGCACTGAAGCTTTCTTT. The V call is TRBV7-8, the J call TRBJ1-1; 9 positions agree with TRBD1. The CDR3 consists of 18 residues. In germline, CDR1 is SGHVS, CDR2 FQNEAQ. The variable domain in full, with the rest retrieved from reference TRBV7-8 and TRBJ1-1, is GAGVSQSPRYKVAKRGQDVALRCDPISGHVSLFWYQQALGQGPEFLTYFQNEAQLDKSGLPSDRFFAERPEGSVSTLKIQRTQQEDSAVYLCASSLAPRDRVMSTEAFFGQGTRLTVV.

V and J are TRBV7-9 and TRBJ2-7; the match to TRBD1 covers 10 bases. Germline-derived CDR1 and CDR2 are SEHNR and FQNEAQ (reference sequence). CDR3 length: 15 residues. J was trimmed by 5 bases and V by 4 bases; bases with no gene match: 8. CDR3 in amino acids: CASSSSWDRGNEQYF. The CDR3 nucleotides are TGTGCCAGCAGCTCTTCCTGGGACAGGGGCAACGAGCAGTACTTC.

This clonotype was recorded a few times. V usage is TRBV4-3 and J usage is TRBJ2-1; D is ambiguous. The V gene lost 1 base and the J gene lost 2 bases, with 6 bases spanning the gap. Germline V gene lookup returns CDR1 LGHNA and CDR2 YSLEER. This CDR3 has 14 amino acids. The DNA for the CDR3 is TGCGCCAGCAGCCAAGCTACGACCTACAATGAGCAGTTCTTC. This encodes CASSQATTYNEQFF.

The rearrangement uses TRBV7-9 and TRBJ1-2; TRBD1 might be the D (5 bases). Germline V gives CDR1 SEHNR, CDR2 FQNEAQ (reference sequence). The CDR3 is made up of 16 amino acids. V lost 2 bases and J 5 bases, leaving 18 bases between the germline ends. The DNA of the CDR3 is TGTGCCAGCAGCTTAAAGGCGCAGGGAGGGACTTATGGCTACACCTTC. This gives the protein CASSLKAQGGTYGYTF.

The rearrangement joins TRBV11-2 to TRBJ1-1; no reliable D call. From germline, CDR1 is SGHAT and CDR2 FQNNGV. The V end lost 5 bases, the J end lost 5 bases, and 15 bases lay between the germline ends. The CDR3 consists of 14 residues. Here the CDR3 reads CASSTSPSGTEAFF. Written as DNA, the CDR3 is TGTGCCAGCAGCACAAGCCCTTCTGGGACTGAAGCTTTCTTT.

This chain joins TRBV20-1 and TRBJ1-5, with unresolved D. Trimming removed 4 bases from V and 7 bases from J, with 11 bases in between. Looked up from germline, CDR1 is DFQATT and CDR2 is SNEGSKA (reference sequence). The CDR3 consists of 12 residues. CDR3 amino acids: CSATPDLQPQHF. The CDR3, as DNA: TGCAGTGCTACCCCCGACCTGCAGCCCCAGCATTTT.